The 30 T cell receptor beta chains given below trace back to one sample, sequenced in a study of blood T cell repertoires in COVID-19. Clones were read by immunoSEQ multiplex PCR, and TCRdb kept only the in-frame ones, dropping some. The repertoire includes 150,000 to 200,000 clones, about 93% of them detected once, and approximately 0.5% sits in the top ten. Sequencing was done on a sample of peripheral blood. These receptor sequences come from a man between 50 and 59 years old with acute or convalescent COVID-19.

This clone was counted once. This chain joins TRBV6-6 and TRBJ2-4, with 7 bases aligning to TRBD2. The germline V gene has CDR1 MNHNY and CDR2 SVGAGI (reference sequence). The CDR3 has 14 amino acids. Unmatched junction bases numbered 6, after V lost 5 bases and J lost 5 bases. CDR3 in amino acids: CASSPSGWENIQYF. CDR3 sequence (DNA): TGTGCCAGCAGTCCTAGCGGCTGGGAAAACATTCAGTACTTC.

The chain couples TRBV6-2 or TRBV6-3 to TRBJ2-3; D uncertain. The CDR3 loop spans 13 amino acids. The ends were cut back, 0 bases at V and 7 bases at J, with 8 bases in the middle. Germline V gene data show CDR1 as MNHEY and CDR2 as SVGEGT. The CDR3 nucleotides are TGTGCCAGCAGTTACTCCCTATCATATACGCAGTATTTT. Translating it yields CASSYSLSYTQYF.

The DNA for the CDR3 is TGTGCCAGCAGTTTACAGGGGATGAACACTGAAGCTTTCTTT. Protein: CASSLQGMNTEAFF. The chain couples TRBV27 to TRBJ1-1; maybe TRBD1 (6 bases). The V gene lost 2 bases and the J gene lost 0 bases, with 7 bases spanning the gap. Germline CDR1 is MNHEY and CDR2 is SMNVEV (reference sequence). This CDR3 is built from 14 residues.

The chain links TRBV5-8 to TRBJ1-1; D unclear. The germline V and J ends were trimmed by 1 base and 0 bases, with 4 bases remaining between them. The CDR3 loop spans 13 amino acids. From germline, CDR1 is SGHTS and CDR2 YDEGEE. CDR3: CASSLYLNTEAFF. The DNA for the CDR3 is TGTGCCAGCAGCTTGTACTTGAACACTGAAGCTTTCTTT.

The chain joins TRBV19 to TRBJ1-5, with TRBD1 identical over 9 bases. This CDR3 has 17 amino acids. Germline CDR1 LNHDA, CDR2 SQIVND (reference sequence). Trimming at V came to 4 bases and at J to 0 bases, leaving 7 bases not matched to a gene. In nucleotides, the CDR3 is TGTGCCAGTAGTAGGACAGGGGTAACACATAGCAATCAGCCCCAGCATTTT. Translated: CASSRTGVTHSNQPQHF. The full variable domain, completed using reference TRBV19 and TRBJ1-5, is DGGITQSPKYLFRKEGQNVTLSCEQNLNHDAMYWYRQDPGQGLRLIYYSQIVNDFQKGDIAEGYSVSREKKESFPLTVTSAQKNPTAFYLCASSRTGVTHSNQPQHFGDGTRLSIL.

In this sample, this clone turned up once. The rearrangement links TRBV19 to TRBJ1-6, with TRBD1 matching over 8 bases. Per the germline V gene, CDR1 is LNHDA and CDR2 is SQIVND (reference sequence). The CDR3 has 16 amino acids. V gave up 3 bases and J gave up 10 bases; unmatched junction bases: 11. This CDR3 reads CASSIGRGLFPSPLHF. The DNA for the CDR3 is TGTGCCAGTAGTATTGGCAGGGGGCTTTTTCCATCACCCCTCCACTTT.

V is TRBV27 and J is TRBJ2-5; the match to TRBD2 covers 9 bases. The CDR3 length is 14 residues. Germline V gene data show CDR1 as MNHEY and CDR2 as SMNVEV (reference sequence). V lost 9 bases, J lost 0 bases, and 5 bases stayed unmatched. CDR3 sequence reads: CASQGLANQETQYF. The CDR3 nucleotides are TGTGCCAGTCAAGGACTAGCGAACCAAGAGACCCAGTACTTC.

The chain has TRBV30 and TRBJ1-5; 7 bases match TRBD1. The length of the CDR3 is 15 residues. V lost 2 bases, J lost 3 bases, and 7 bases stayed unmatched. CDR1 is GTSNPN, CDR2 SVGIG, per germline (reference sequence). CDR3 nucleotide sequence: TGTGCCTGGAGTAGACGGGGACAGTACAATCAGCCCCAGCATTTT. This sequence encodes CAWSRRGQYNQPQHF. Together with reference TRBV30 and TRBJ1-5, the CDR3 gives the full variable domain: SQTIHQWPATLVQPVGSPLSLECTVEGTSNPNLYWYRQAAGRGLQLLFYSVGIGQISSEVPQNLSASRPQDRQFILSSKKLLLSDSGFYLCAWSRRGQYNQPQHFGDGTRLSIL.

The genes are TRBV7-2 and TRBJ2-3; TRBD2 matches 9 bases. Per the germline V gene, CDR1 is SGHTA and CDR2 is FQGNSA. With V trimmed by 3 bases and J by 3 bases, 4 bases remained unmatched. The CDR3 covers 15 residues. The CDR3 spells CASSLLAGRTDTQYF. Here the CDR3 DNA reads TGTGCCAGCAGCTTGCTAGCGGGGCGAACAGATACGCAGTATTTT.

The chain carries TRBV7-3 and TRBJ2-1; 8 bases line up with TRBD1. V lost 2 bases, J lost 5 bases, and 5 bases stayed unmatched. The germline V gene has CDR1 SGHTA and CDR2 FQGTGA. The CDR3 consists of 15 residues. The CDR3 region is CASSLVGDRNNEQFF. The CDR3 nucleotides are TGTGCCAGCAGCTTAGTAGGGGACAGGAACAATGAGCAGTTCTTC. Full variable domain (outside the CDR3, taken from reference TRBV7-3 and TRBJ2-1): GAGVSQTPSNKVTEKGKYVELRCDPISGHTALYWYRQSLGQGPEFLIYFQGTGAADDSGLPNDRFFAVRPEGSVSTLKIQRTERGDSAVYLCASSLVGDRNNEQFFGPGTRLTVL.

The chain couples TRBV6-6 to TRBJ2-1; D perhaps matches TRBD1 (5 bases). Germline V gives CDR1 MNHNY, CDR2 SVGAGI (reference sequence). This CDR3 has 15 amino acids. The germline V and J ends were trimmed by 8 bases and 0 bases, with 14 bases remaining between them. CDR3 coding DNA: TGTGCCAGCGCACTTACAGGCCTCTCCTACAATGAGCAGTTCTTC. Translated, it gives CASALTGLSYNEQFF.

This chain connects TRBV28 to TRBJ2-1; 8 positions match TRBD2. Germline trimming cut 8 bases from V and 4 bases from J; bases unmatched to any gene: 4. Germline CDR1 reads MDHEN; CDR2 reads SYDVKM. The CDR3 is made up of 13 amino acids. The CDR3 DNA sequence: TGTGCCAGCGAGCGGGGGAGATACAATGAGCAGTTCTTC. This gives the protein CASERGRYNEQFF.

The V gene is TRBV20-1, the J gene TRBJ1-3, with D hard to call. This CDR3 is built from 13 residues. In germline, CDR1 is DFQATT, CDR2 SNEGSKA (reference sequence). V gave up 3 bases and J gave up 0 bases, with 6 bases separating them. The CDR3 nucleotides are TGCAGTGCTAGTACAGCCTCTGGAAACACCATATATTTT. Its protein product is CSASTASGNTIYF.

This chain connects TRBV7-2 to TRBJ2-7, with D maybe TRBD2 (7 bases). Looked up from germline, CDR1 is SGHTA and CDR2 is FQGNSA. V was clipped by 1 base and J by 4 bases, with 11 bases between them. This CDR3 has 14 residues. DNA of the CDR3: TGTGCCAGCAGCTTAGGGGGGGGCTATTACGAGCAGTACGTC. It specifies CASSLGGGYYEQYV.

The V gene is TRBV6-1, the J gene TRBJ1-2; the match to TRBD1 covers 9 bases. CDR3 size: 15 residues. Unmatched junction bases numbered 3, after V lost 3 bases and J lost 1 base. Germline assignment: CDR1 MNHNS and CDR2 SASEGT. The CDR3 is CASSDTGGYNYGYTF. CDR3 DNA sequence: TGTGCCAGCAGTGACACAGGGGGCTATAACTATGGCTACACCTTC.

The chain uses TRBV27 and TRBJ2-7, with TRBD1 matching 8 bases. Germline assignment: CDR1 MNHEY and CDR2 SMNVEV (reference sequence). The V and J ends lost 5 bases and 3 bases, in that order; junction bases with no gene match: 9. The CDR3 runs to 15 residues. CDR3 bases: TGTGCCAGCAGTCCGGACAGGGTCCCTTTCTACGAGCAGTACTTC. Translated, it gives CASSPDRVPFYEQYF.

The CDR3 loop reads CASSETEYEQYV. The CDR3 DNA reads TGTGCCAGCAGTGAGACAGAGTACGAGCAGTACGTC. The chain links TRBV2 to TRBJ2-7; maybe TRBD1 (5 bases). Trimming removed 3 bases at V and 4 bases at J, with 7 bases between. Germline V gives CDR1 SNHLY, CDR2 FYNNEI. The CDR3 sequence is 12 residues long.

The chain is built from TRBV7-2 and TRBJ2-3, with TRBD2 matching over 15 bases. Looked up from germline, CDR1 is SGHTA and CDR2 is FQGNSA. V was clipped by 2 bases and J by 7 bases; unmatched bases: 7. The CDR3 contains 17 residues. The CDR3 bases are TGTGCCAGCAGCTTATTACCGGGACTAGCGGGAGGAAATACGCAGTATTTT. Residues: CASSLLPGLAGGNTQYF. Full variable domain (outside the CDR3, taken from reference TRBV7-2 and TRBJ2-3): GAGVSQSPSNKVTEKGKDVELRCDPISGHTALYWYRQSLGQGLEFLIYFQGNSAPDKSGLPSDRFSAERTGGSVSTLTIQRTQQEDSAVYLCASSLLPGLAGGNTQYFGPGTRLTVL.

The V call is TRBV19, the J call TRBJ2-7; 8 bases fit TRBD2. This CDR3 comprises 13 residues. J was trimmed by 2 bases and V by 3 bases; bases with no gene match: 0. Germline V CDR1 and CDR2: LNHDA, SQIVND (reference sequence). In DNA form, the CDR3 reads TGTGCCAGTAGTATGGGACTAGCCTACGAGCAGTACTTC. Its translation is CASSMGLAYEQYF.

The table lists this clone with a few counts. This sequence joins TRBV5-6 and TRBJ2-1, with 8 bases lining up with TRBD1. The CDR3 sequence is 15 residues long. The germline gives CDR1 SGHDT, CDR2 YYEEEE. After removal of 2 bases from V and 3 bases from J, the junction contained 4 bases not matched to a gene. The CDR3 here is CASSLQGVIYNEQFF. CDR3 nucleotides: TGTGCCAGCAGCTTACAGGGGGTAATCTACAATGAGCAGTTCTTC.

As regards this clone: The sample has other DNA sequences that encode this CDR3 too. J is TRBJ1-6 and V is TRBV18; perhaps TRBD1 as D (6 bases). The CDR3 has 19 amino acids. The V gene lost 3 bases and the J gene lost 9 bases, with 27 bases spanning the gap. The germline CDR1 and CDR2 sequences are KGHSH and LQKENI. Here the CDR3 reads CASSPLTVRGVGRSSPLHF. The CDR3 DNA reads TGTGCCAGCTCACCCTTAACGGTCAGGGGTGTCGGTCGTAGTTCACCCCTCCACTTT.

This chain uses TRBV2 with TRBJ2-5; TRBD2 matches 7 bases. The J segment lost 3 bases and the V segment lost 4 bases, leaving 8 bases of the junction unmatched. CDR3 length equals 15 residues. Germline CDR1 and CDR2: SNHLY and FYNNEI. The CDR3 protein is CASSAGGGGKETQYF. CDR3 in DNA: TGTGCCAGCAGTGCTGGCGGGGGAGGGAAAGAGACCCAGTACTTC.

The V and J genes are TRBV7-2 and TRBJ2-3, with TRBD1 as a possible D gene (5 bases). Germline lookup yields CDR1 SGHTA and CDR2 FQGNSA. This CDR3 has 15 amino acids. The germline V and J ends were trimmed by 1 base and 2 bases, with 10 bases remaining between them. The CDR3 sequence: CASSLGGLLTDTQYF. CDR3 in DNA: TGTGCCAGCAGCTTAGGGGGCTTACTCACAGATACGCAGTATTTT. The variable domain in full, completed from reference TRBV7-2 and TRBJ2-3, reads GAGVSQSPSNKVTEKGKDVELRCDPISGHTALYWYRQSLGQGLEFLIYFQGNSAPDKSGLPSDRFSAERTGGSVSTLTIQRTQQEDSAVYLCASSLGGLLTDTQYFGPGTRLTVL.

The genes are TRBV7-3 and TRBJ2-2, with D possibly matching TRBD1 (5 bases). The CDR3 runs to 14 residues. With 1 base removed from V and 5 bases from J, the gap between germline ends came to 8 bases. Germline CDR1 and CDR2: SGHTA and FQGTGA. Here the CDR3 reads CASSLMPGTGELFF. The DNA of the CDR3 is TGTGCCAGCAGCTTAATGCCAGGGACCGGGGAGCTGTTTTTT.

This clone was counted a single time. The CDR3 reads CASQRTGGETQYF. The CDR3 nucleotides read TGTGCCAGCCAGAGGACAGGGGGAGAGACCCAGTACTTC. The rearrangement joins TRBV2 to TRBJ2-5, with 10 bases lining up with TRBD1. CDR3 length: 13 residues. CDR1 is SNHLY and CDR2 is FYNNEI in the germline V gene. V was clipped by 8 bases and J by 4 bases; unmatched bases: 4.

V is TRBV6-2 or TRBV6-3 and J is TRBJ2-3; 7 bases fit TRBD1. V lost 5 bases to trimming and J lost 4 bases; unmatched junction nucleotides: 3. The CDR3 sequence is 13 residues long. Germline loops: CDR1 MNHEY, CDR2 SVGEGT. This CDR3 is CASSRDSSDTQYF. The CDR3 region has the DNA TGTGCCAGCAGTCGGGACAGTTCAGATACGCAGTATTTT.

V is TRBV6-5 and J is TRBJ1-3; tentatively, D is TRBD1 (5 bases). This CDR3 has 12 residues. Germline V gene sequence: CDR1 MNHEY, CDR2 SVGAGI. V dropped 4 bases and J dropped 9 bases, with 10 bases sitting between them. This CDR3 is CASSSSGTTIYF. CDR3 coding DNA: TGTGCCAGCAGTTCCAGCGGGACCACCATATATTTT.

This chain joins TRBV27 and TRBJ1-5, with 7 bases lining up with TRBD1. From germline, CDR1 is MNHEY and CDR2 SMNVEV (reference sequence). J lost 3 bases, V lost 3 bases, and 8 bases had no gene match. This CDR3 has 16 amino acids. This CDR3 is CASSFFPGGNNQPQHF. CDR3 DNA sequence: TGTGCCAGCAGTTTCTTCCCAGGGGGTAACAATCAGCCCCAGCATTTT.

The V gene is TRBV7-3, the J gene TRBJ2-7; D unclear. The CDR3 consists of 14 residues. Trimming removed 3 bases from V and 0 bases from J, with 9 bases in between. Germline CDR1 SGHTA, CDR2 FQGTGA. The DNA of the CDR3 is TGTGCCAGCAGCTTCGACACGTCCTCCTACGAGCAGTACTTC. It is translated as CASSFDTSSYEQYF.

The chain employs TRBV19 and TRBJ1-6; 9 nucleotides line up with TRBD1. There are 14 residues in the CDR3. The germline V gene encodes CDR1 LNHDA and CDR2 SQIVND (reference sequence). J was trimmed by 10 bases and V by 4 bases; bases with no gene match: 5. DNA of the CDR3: TGTGCCAGTAGTACACAGGGGGCCGTGTCACCCCTCCACTTT. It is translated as CASSTQGAVSPLHF.